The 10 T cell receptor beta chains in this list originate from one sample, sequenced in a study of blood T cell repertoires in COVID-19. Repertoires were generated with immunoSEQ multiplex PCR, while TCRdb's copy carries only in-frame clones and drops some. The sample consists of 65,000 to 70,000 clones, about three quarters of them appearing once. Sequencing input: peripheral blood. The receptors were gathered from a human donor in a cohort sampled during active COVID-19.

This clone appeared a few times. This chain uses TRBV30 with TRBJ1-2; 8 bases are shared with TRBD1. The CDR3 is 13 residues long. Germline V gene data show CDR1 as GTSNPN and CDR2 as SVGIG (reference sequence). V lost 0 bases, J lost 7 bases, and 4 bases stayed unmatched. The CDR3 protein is CAWSVQGAGGYTF. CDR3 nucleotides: TGTGCCTGGAGTGTGCAGGGGGCGGGTGGCTACACCTTC.

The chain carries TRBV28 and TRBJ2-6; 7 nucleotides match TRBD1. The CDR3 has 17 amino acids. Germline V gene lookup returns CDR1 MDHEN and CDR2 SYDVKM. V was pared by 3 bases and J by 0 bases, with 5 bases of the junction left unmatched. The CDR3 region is CASSLRGQHSGANVLTF. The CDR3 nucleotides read TGTGCCAGCAGTTTGAGGGGACAGCACTCTGGGGCCAACGTCCTGACTTTC.

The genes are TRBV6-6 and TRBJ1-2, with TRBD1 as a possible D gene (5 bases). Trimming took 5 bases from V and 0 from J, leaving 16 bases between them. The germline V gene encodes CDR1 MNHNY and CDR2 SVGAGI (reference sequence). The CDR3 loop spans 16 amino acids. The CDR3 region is CASSNDRGRTNYGYTF. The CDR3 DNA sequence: TGTGCCAGCAGTAACGACAGAGGCCGAACTAACTATGGCTACACCTTC.

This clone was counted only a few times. For the CDR3, the DNA is TGTGCCAGCAGTCGACAGGTTCACACCGGGGAGCTGTTTTTT. Protein product: CASSRQVHTGELFF. V usage is TRBV28 and J usage is TRBJ2-2; a weak D match, TRBD1 (6 bases). Germline CDR1 is MDHEN and CDR2 is SYDVKM. The CDR3 spans 14 residues. The V gene lost 5 bases and the J gene lost 3 bases, with 10 bases spanning the gap.

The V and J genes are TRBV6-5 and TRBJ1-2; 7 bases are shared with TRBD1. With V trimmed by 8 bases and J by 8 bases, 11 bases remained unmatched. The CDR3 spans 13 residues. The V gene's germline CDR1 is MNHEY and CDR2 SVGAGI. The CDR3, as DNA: TGTGCCAGCCTCCTGGTGACAGGGAGCGGCTACACCTTC. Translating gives CASLLVTGSGYTF.

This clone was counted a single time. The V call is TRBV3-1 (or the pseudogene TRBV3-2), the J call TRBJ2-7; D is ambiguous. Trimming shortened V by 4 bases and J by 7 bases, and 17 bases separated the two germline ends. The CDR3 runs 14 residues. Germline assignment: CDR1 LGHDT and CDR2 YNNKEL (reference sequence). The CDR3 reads CASSLFGGSWEQYF. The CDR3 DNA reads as TGTGCCAGCAGCCTCTTTGGCGGTTCGTGGGAGCAGTACTTC.

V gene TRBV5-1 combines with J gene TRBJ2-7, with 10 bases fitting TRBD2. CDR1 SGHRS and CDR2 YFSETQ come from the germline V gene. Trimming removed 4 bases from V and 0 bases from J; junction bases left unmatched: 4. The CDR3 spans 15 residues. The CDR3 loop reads CASSLLAGDSYEQYF. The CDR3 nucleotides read TGCGCCAGCAGCCTCCTAGCGGGAGACTCCTACGAGCAGTACTTC.

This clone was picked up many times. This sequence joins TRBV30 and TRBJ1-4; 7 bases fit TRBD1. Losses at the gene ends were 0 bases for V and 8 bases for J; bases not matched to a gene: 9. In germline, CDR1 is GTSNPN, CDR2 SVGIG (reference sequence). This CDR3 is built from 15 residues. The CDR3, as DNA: TGTGCCTGGAGTGTACTAGCAGGGGGTGACGAAAAACTGTTTTTT. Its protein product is CAWSVLAGGDEKLFF.

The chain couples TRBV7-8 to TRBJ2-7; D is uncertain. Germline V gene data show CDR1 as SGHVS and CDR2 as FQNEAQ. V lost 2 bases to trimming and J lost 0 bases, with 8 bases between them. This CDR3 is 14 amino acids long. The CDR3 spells CASSLNRNSYEQYF. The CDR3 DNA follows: TGTGCCAGCAGCTTAAACAGAAACTCCTACGAGCAGTACTTC.

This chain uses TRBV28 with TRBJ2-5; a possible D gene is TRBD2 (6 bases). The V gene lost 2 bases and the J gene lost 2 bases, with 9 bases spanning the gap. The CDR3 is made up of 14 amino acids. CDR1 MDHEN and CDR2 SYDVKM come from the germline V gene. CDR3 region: CASSLRGLQETQYF. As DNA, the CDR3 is TGTGCCAGCAGTTTACGGGGACTTCAAGAGACCCAGTACTTC.